This is a list of T cell receptor beta chains from one sample in a study of shared clonotypes between healthy human individuals. Libraries were prepared by immunoSEQ multiplex PCR; TCRdb keeps only in-frame clonotypes and omits some of them. The sample lists over a million clones, approximately 98.5% seen once, with 0.36% in the top ten. The specimen was naive CD4+ T cells sorted from blood. These TCRs come from a man younger than 45 in good health. CDR3s include the opening cysteine and the closing phenylalanine or tryptophan. Fields, in order: D gene, CDR3 length, clone size, V gene, J gene, CDR3 protein, CDR3 DNA. D genes are given only for firm matches. A row's size may be missing; if present it is once, few, many or a size class.

TRBD1,17,.,TRBV7-2,TRBJ1-2,CASSPRRTGGFNYGYTF,TGTGCCAGCAGCCCTCGACGGACAGGGGGCTTTAACTATGGCTACACCTTC
TRBD2,17,.,TRBV27,TRBJ2-1,CASSLPAGAFSYNEQFF,TGTGCCAGCAGTTTACCAGCGGGAGCCTTCTCCTACAATGAGCAGTTCTTC
TRBD1,15,.,TRBV18,TRBJ1-4,CASSPPQGVNEKLFF,TGTGCCAGCTCACCACCGCAGGGGGTTAATGAAAAACTGTTTTTT
.,13,.,TRBV11-2,TRBJ1-2,CASSLKSRSGYTF,TGTGCCAGCAGCTTAAAGAGCAGGTCTGGCTACACCTTC
.,13,.,TRBV29-1,TRBJ1-4,CSVQRGSNEKLFF,TGCAGCGTTCAGAGGGGATCTAATGAAAAACTGTTTTTT
.,16,.,TRBV18,TRBJ2-5,CASSPLRSDLQETQYF,TGTGCCAGCTCACCACTCAGGAGTGATCTCCAAGAGACCCAGTACTTC
TRBD1,14,.,TRBV5-1,TRBJ2-4,CASSPDRGRDIQYF,TGCGCCAGCAGCCCGGACAGGGGGCGAGACATTCAGTACTTC
.,15,.,TRBV27,TRBJ1-2,CASSLLATANYGYTF,TGTGCCAGCAGTTTATTAGCGACAGCTAACTATGGCTACACCTTC
.,14,.,TRBV13,TRBJ2-7,CASSPPGQLYEQYF,TGTGCCAGCAGCCCCCCAGGGCAACTCTACGAGCAGTACTTC
.,10,once,TRBV20-1,TRBJ2-3,CSALTDTQYF,TGCAGTGCTCTTACAGATACGCAGTATTTT
TRBD2,16,.,TRBV5-4,TRBJ2-5,CASSQGRAGQQETQYF,TGTGCCAGCAGCCAAGGAAGAGCGGGGCAGCAAGAGACCCAGTACTTC
.,17,.,TRBV28,TRBJ2-6,CASRAPGFRRGANVLTF,TGTGCCAGCAGAGCCCCAGGCTTTCGGCGAGGGGCCAACGTCCTGACTTTC
.,12,.,TRBV2,TRBJ2-5,CASSFPDQTQYF,TGTGCCAGCAGTTTTCCGGACCAGACCCAGTACTTC
TRBD2,13,.,TRBV6-5,TRBJ2-7,CASTPSGLYEQYF,TGTGCCAGCACTCCTAGCGGACTCTACGAGCAGTACTTC
TRBD2,17,once,TRBV18,TRBJ2-1,CASSPKERAGGIREQFF,TGTGCCAGCTCACCAAAGGAGCGCGCGGGAGGGATTCGGGAGCAGTTCTTC
TRBD2,15,.,TRBV29-1,TRBJ2-1,CSVAGVSGRYNEQFF,TGCAGCGTTGCCGGTGTTAGCGGGAGGTACAATGAGCAGTTCTTC
.,15,once,TRBV5-1,TRBJ2-1,CASSLGAGSYNEQFF,TGCGCCAGCAGCTTGGGTGCTGGCTCCTACAATGAGCAGTTCTTC
.,13,.,TRBV29-1,TRBJ2-7,CSVQTSGAGEQYF,TGCAGCGTACAAACGTCGGGGGCGGGGGAGCAGTACTTC
.,10,once,TRBV20-1,TRBJ1-1,CSASFLGAFF,TGCAGTGCTAGTTTCCTGGGAGCTTTCTTT
TRBD2,16,.,TRBV9,TRBJ2-1,CASSVAAGATYNEQFF,TGTGCCAGCAGCGTAGCTGCGGGAGCAACCTACAATGAGCAGTTCTTC
.,17,.,TRBV5-1,TRBJ1-2,CASSADSSVNSYYGYTF,TGCGCCAGCAGCGCGGACAGCTCTGTGAACTCCTACTATGGCTACACCTTC
TRBD2,16,once,TRBV30,TRBJ2-2,CARTTPGGFGTGELFF,TGTGCCAGGACCACCCCGGGGGGTTTCGGGACCGGGGAGCTGTTTTTT
TRBD1,16,.,TRBV9,TRBJ2-1,CASSVAGTGGWNEQFF,TGTGCCAGCAGCGTAGCTGGGACAGGGGGTTGGAATGAGCAGTTCTTC
TRBD1,17,.,TRBV27,TRBJ2-5,CASSPMRTGGFQETQYF,TGTGCCAGCAGTCCAATGAGGACAGGGGGTTTTCAAGAGACCCAGTACTTC
TRBD1,13,.,TRBV28,TRBJ2-1,CASSGRGLNEQFF,TGTGCCAGCAGCGGCAGGGGGCTTAATGAGCAGTTCTTC
.,15,once,TRBV27,TRBJ2-1,CASMAWAINRDEQFF,TGTGCCAGCATGGCCTGGGCGATAAACCGGGATGAGCAGTTCTTC
.,13,once,TRBV9,TRBJ1-6,CASSVESNSPLHF,TGTGCCAGCAGCGTAGAGTCGAATTCACCCCTCCACTTT
.,15,.,TRBV27,TRBJ2-3,CASRIPGVGPDTQYF,TGTGCCAGCAGGATACCGGGGGTGGGGCCAGATACGCAGTATTTT
TRBD1,12,.,TRBV7-9,TRBJ2-7,CASSPPGGEQYF,TGTGCCAGCAGCCCTCCAGGGGGCGAGCAGTACTTC
.,14,.,TRBV5-5,TRBJ2-7,CASSLVAGAYEQYF,TGTGCCAGCAGCTTGGTGGCAGGGGCCTACGAGCAGTACTTC
.,13,.,TRBV7-9,TRBJ2-2,CASSLVVAGELFF,TGTGCCAGCAGCTTAGTCGTCGCCGGGGAGCTGTTTTTT
.,15,.,TRBV9,TRBJ2-2,CASSVEQTNTGELFF,TGTGCCAGCAGCGTAGAACAGACGAACACCGGGGAGCTGTTTTTT
.,13,.,TRBV14,TRBJ2-7,CASSTGPFYEQYF,TGTGCCAGCAGCACGGGACCGTTCTACGAGCAGTACTTC
.,14,once,TRBV5-1,TRBJ1-1,CASSPQSMNTEAFF,TGCGCCAGCAGTCCCCAATCAATGAACACTGAAGCTTTCTTT
.,13,.,TRBV10-3,TRBJ1-2,CAIREEGMYGYTF,TGTGCCATCAGGGAAGAGGGGATGTATGGCTACACCTTC
.,13,.,TRBV11-2,TRBJ2-5,CASSLGSRETQYF,TGTGCCAGCAGCTTGGGCTCGCGGGAGACCCAGTACTTC
.,15,.,TRBV5-6,TRBJ1-1,CASSFFGTPNTEAFF,TGTGCCAGCAGCTTCTTCGGGACCCCGAACACTGAAGCTTTCTTT
.,14,once,TRBV5-1,TRBJ2-7,CASSLYQGTYEQYF,TGCGCCAGCAGCTTGTATCAGGGCACCTACGAGCAGTACTTC
.,15,.,TRBV18,TRBJ2-3,CASSPLSQVTDTQYF,TGTGCCAGCTCACCTCTCAGCCAGGTCACAGATACGCAGTATTTT
.,14,.,TRBV7-7,TRBJ2-3,CASSPNLLSDTQYF,TGTGCCAGCAGCCCCAACCTCTTGTCAGATACGCAGTATTTT
.,14,.,TRBV5-1,TRBJ2-7,CASSWGASPYEQYF,TGCGCCAGCAGCTGGGGGGCATCTCCCTACGAGCAGTACTTC
.,16,.,TRBV5-1,TRBJ2-7,CASSPPPSRAVYEQYF,TGCGCCAGCAGTCCCCCGCCGTCCAGGGCAGTATACGAGCAGTACTTC
.,12,.,TRBV7-9,TRBJ1-1,CASGDRGTEAFF,TGTGCCAGCGGGGATCGGGGCACTGAAGCTTTCTTT
.,13,.,TRBV28,TRBJ1-5,CASGPRLPEPQHF,TGTGCCAGCGGTCCCAGACTCCCAGAGCCCCAGCATTTT
TRBD1,19,.,TRBV7-2,TRBJ2-7,CASSLFAGTGVVASYEQYF,TGTGCCAGCAGCTTATTCGCCGGGACAGGGGTTGTGGCCTCCTACGAGCAGTACTTC
.,14,.,TRBV9,TRBJ1-4,CASSRTSINEKLFF,TGTGCCAGCAGCCGTACCAGCATTAATGAAAAACTGTTTTTT
TRBD1,14,.,TRBV9,TRBJ2-7,CASSWRQGDYEQYF,TGTGCCAGCAGCTGGCGACAGGGGGACTACGAGCAGTACTTC
.,12,.,TRBV28,TRBJ2-7,CASSLLSDEQYF,TGTGCCAGCAGTTTGCTCTCAGACGAGCAGTACTTC
TRBD1,14,.,TRBV28,TRBJ2-5,CASRSGGLQETQYF,TGTGCCAGCAGATCAGGGGGCCTCCAAGAGACCCAGTACTTC
TRBD2,16,.,TRBV6-5,TRBJ2-1,CASSYSGLAGGNEQFF,TGTGCCAGCAGTTACTCGGGACTAGCGGGAGGCAATGAGCAGTTCTTC
.,18,.,TRBV19,TRBJ2-3,CASSIPKSGTAAADTQYF,TGTGCCAGTAGTATCCCCAAAAGTGGTACAGCCGCCGCAGATACGCAGTATTTT
TRBD2,15,.,TRBV7-9,TRBJ2-7,CASSFSSGISNEQYF,TGTGCCAGCAGCTTCTCTAGCGGGATATCTAACGAGCAGTACTTC